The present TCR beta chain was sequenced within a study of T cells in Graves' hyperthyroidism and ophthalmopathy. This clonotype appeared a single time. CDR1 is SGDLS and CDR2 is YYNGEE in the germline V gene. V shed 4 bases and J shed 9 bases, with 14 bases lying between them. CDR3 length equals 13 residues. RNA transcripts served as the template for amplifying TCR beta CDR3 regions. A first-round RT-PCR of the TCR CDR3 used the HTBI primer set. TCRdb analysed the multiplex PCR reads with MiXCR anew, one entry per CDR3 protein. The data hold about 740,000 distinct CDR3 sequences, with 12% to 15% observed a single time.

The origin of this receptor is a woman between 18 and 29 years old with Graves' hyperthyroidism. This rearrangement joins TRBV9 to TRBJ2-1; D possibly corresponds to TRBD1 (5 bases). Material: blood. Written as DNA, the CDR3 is TGTGCCAGCAGCCTAGATGGGGCAGGTGAGCAGTTCTTC. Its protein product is CASSLDGAGEQFF.